Listed below are T cell receptor beta chains from one sample, sequenced in a study of blood T cell repertoires in COVID-19. Using immunoSEQ multiplex PCR, the repertoire was profiled, and TCRdb retains in-frame clones only, with some absent. The sample yields about 200,000 clones, approximately 86% seen once. Input material: PBMCs or T cells enriched from blood (not recorded which). The receptors stem from a woman aged 40 to 50 in a cohort exposed to, infected with or recovered from COVID-19 (not recorded which). CDR3s include the opening cysteine and the closing phenylalanine or tryptophan. D genes are given only for firm matches. A clone size is listed for some rows: how often the clone was seen (once, few, many), or a class if it is expanded.

D	V	J	size	DNA	CDR3
TRBD1	TRBV11-3	TRBJ1-3	NA	TGTGCCAGCAGCCCTCGGACAGGGCGCTCTGGAAACACCATATATTTT	CASSPRTGRSGNTIYF
NA	TRBV28	TRBJ1-6	NA	TGTGCCACCAGGGGCTTAGAGCTAAGGAATTCACCCCTCCACTTT	CATRGLELRNSPLHF
NA	TRBV6-6	TRBJ1-1	NA	TGTGCCAGCAGTTCGGACAGTAACACTGAAGCTTTCTTT	CASSSDSNTEAFF
TRBD2	TRBV29-1	TRBJ2-3	NA	TGCAGCGCACTAGCGGGAGTAGACACAGATACGCAGTATTTT	CSALAGVDTDTQYF
NA	TRBV30	TRBJ1-5	once	TGTGCCTGGGCAGGGTCTGGCAATCAGCCCCAGCATTTT	CAWAGSGNQPQHF
TRBD1	TRBV30	TRBJ1-1	NA	TGTGCCTGGAGTGTACCTCCTGGACAGGTACGGACTGAAGCTTTCTTT	CAWSVPPGQVRTEAFF
TRBD1	TRBV9	TRBJ2-3	NA	TGTGCCAGCAGCGTAGAGGAGACAGGGTGGGGTAGGTCAGATACGCAGTATTTT	CASSVEETGWGRSDTQYF
NA	TRBV19	TRBJ1-2	NA	TGTGCCAGTCTCGGACATGCCTCTAACTATGGCTACACCTTC	CASLGHASNYGYTF
NA	TRBV4-2	TRBJ1-6	NA	TGTGCCAGCAGCCACACGGTACGGGAAAATTCACCCCTCCACTTT	CASSHTVRENSPLHF
NA	TRBV7-9	TRBJ1-5	NA	TGTGCCAGCAGCCCAGGGTTTCAGCCCCAGCATTTT	CASSPGFQPQHF
TRBD2	TRBV3-1/TRBV3-2	TRBJ2-3	NA	TGTGCCAGCAGCCAGCGGGGGGCTAGCACAGATACGCAGTATTTT	CASSQRGASTDTQYF
NA	TRBV27	TRBJ1-1	NA	TGTGCCAGCAGAACGGGACAGAACACTGAAGCTTTCTTT	CASRTGQNTEAFF
NA	TRBV24-1	TRBJ1-2	NA	TGTGCCACCAGTGACGGACACTACGGCTACACCTTC	CATSDGHYGYTF
NA	TRBV6-5	TRBJ1-5	NA	TGTGCCAGCACTCATTACGGGGGGCGTCAGCCCCAGCATTTT	CASTHYGGRQPQHF
NA	TRBV3-1/TRBV3-2	TRBJ2-1	NA	TGTGCCAGCAGCTTGCAAAGCGGCGCCTACAATGAGCAGTTCTTC	CASSLQSGAYNEQFF
NA	TRBV3-1/TRBV3-2	TRBJ2-5	NA	TGTGCCAGCAGCCAAGAAACAGGTCGGAATTTTGGCCAGTACTTC	CASSQETGRNFGQYF
TRBD1	TRBV28	TRBJ1-5	NA	TGTGCCAGCAGTCAGCACAGGGGGTCGGTTCAGCCCCAGCATTTT	CASSQHRGSVQPQHF
NA	TRBV5-6	TRBJ1-1	NA	TGTGCCAGCAGCCTCCGGGGTACTGAAGCTTTCTTT	CASSLRGTEAFF
TRBD1	TRBV2	TRBJ1-6	once	TGTGCCAGCAGGGCAAAGGGACAGGGGAATAATTCACCCCTCCACTTT	CASRAKGQGNNSPLHF
NA	TRBV7-2	TRBJ1-2	NA	TGTGCCAGCAGCTCCCTGGGGGGTGGCTATGGCTACACCTTC	CASSSLGGGYGYTF
TRBD1	TRBV9	TRBJ2-7	NA	TGTGCCAGCAGCACATCCCCGGGGACAGGGCATGCCTACGAGCAGTACTTC	CASSTSPGTGHAYEQYF
TRBD1	TRBV7-9	TRBJ1-2	NA	TGTGCCAGCAGCTCCTCGAGGACAGGGGAAATATATGGCTACACCTTC	CASSSSRTGEIYGYTF
NA	TRBV7-9	TRBJ2-1	NA	TGTGCCAGCAGCTTAGCGCGAAGCGTCGGTCCCTACAATGAGCAGTTCTTC	CASSLARSVGPYNEQFF
NA	TRBV16	TRBJ2-1	NA	TGTGCCAGCAGCCAATCCCCCGAGCCCTACAATGAGCAGTTCTTC	CASSQSPEPYNEQFF
NA	TRBV23-1	TRBJ2-2	NA	TGCGCCAGCAGTCAATCCCCCCAGTTCCCGAACACCGGGGAGCTGTTTTTT	CASSQSPQFPNTGELFF
NA	TRBV12-3/TRBV12-4	TRBJ1-1	NA	TGTGCCAGCAGTTTCGGGAGAACTGAAGCTTTCTTT	CASSFGRTEAFF
NA	TRBV4-3	TRBJ1-2	NA	TGCGCCAGCAGCCAAGAAGACAGCTTCGTCGATGGCTACACCTTC	CASSQEDSFVDGYTF
NA	TRBV9	TRBJ2-4	NA	TGTGCCAGCAGCGCAGGGCGAGCGAACATTCAGTACTTC	CASSAGRANIQYF
TRBD1	TRBV25-1	TRBJ1-1	NA	TGTGCCACTTCCTACCCAGGGGGTGCAACTGGAGCTTTCTTT	CATSYPGGATGAFF
TRBD2	TRBV6-1	TRBJ2-1	NA	TGTGCCAGCAGTGAAGCGAGCTATTTTGCGGGAGTGAAGGGCGATGAGCAGTTCTTC	CASSEASYFAGVKGDEQFF
NA	TRBV9	TRBJ2-1	NA	TGTGCCAGCAGCGTAGACCCGTCGGCAGGGGCCTACAATGAGCAGTTCTTC	CASSVDPSAGAYNEQFF
NA	TRBV27	TRBJ2-7	NA	TGTGCCAGCAGTTTATCGTTCGGCAGGGTGTTCGACGAGCAGTACTTC	CASSLSFGRVFDEQYF
NA	TRBV27	TRBJ2-5	NA	TGTGCCAGCAGTTTGAGAGAGACCCAGTACTTC	CASSLRETQYF
NA	TRBV7-9	TRBJ2-1	NA	TGTGCCAGCAGCCGTGGACTCCCGTCCTCTAAGCAGTTCTTC	CASSRGLPSSKQFF
NA	TRBV9	TRBJ2-1	NA	TGTGCCAGCAGCGCCCTGGACTCCCGTATAGAGCAGTTCTTC	CASSALDSRIEQFF
NA	TRBV5-1	TRBJ1-4	NA	TGCGCCAGCAGCCAACGGACACGCCTGGGAGAAAAACTGTTTTTT	CASSQRTRLGEKLFF
TRBD2	TRBV6-4	TRBJ2-1	NA	TGTGCCAGCAGTGACTCCGGGGGGACTTCTAAAGGGAATGAGCAGTTCTTC	CASSDSGGTSKGNEQFF
NA	TRBV4-1	TRBJ1-1	NA	TGCGCCAGCAGCCAAGATATGGTAGGGGGTGAAGCTTTCTTT	CASSQDMVGGEAFF
TRBD1	TRBV7-2	TRBJ2-1	NA	TGTGCCAGCAGCTTCGACCGGACAGGGGGCCGTAGAAATGAGCAGTTCTTC	CASSFDRTGGRRNEQFF